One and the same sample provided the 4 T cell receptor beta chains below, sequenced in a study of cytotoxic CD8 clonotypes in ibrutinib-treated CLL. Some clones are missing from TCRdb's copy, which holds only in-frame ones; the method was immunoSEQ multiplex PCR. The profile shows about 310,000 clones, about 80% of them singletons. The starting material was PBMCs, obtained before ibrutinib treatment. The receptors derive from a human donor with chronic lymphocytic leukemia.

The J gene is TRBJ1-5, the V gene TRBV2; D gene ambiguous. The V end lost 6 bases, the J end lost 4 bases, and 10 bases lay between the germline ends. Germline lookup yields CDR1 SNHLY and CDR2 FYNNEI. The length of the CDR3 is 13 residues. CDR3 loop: CASRTRVNQPQHF. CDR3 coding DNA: TGTGCCAGCAGAACTAGGGTGAATCAGCCCCAGCATTTT.

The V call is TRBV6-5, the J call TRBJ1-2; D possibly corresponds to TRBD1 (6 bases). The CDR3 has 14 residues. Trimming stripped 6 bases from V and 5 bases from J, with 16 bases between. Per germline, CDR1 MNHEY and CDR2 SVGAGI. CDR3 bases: TGTGCCAGCAGATTAACAGGGTTCGGGTATGGCTACACCTTC. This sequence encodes CASRLTGFGYGYTF.

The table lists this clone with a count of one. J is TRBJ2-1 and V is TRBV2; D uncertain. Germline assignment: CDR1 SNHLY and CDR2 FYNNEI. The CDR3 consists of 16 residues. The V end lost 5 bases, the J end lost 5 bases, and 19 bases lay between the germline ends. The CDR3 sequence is CASSSSVNMGDNEQFF. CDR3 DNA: TGTGCCAGCAGTTCATCGGTGAATATGGGCGACAATGAGCAGTTCTTC.

The CDR3 nucleotides are TGCGCCAGCAGCCTCGGGGCTAGCGGATACAATGAGCAGTTCTTC. Translated, it gives CASSLGASGYNEQFF. V and J are TRBV4-3 and TRBJ2-1, with 7 nucleotides matching TRBD2. J was trimmed by 4 bases and V by 4 bases; bases with no gene match: 7. The CDR3 spans 15 residues. The germline V gene encodes CDR1 LGHNA and CDR2 YSLEER.